Following are 15 T cell receptor beta chains from one sample sequenced in a study of cytomegalovirus exposure and HLA in healthy donors. In the PCR, 60 Vbeta and 13 Jbeta primers were used. Some clones are missing from TCRdb's copy, which holds only in-frame ones; the method was immunoSEQ multiplex PCR. The sample carries roughly 190,000 clones, roughly 77% recorded once. Sequenced input: PBMCs. These receptors all stem from a woman aged 25-40 years in good health and CMV-seropositive.

This chain connects TRBV19 to TRBJ2-5, with a possible D match to TRBD1 (5 bases). CDR3 length equals 13 residues. CDR1 and CDR2 (germline): LNHDA, SQIVND (reference sequence). V was cut by 6 bases and J by 5 bases, with 13 bases left in between. This CDR3 reads CASSLRVSETQYF. CDR3 nucleotide sequence: TGTGCCAGTAGCCTCAGGGTATCGGAGACCCAGTACTTC. Supplemented by reference TRBV19 and TRBJ2-5, the full variable domain reads DGGITQSPKYLFRKEGQNVTLSCEQNLNHDAMYWYRQDPGQGLRLIYYSQIVNDFQKGDIAEGYSVSREKKESFPLTVTSAQKNPTAFYLCASSLRVSETQYFGPGTRLLVL.

The V and J genes are TRBV11-2 and TRBJ2-5; D is possibly TRBD2 (5 bases). Germline V gene sequence: CDR1 SGHAT, CDR2 FQNNGV. Trimming shortened V by 3 bases and J by 5 bases, and 10 bases separated the two germline ends. The CDR3 contains 13 residues. This chain's CDR3 is CASSFGVRETQYF. As DNA, the CDR3 is TGTGCCAGCAGCTTCGGGGTGAGGGAGACCCAGTACTTC.

In the case of this clone: An end of the junction does not agree with germline; a read error may underlie this. The chain links TRBV10-2 to TRBJ1-1; 7 bases are shared with TRBD1. CDR3 length: 13 residues. Germline V gene lookup returns CDR1 WSHSY and CDR2 SAAADI. As DNA, the CDR3 is TGCGCCAGCGGTGAGGGACAGCACACTGAAGCTTTCTTT. It yields the protein CASGEGQHTEAFF.

This clone has a handful of counts. V usage is TRBV29-1 and J usage is TRBJ2-2; weak D call: TRBD1 (6 bases). Germline V CDR1 and CDR2: SQVTM, ANQGSEA. Trimming shortened V by 6 bases and J by 4 bases, and 18 bases separated the two germline ends. The CDR3 contains 15 residues. CDR3 sequence: CSVASRGSSTGELFF. CDR3 nucleotides: TGCAGCGTGGCTTCCAGGGGTTCATCCACCGGGGAGCTGTTTTTT.

This chain joins TRBV20-1 and TRBJ2-7; no clear D gene. Per the germline V gene, CDR1 is DFQATT and CDR2 is SNEGSKA (reference sequence). V was pared by 1 base and J by 6 bases, with 7 bases between. The CDR3 runs 11 residues. CDR3 bases: TGCAGTGCTAGAGTAACGGGCGAGCAGTACTTC. Amino acid sequence: CSARVTGEQYF.

V is TRBV5-1 and J is TRBJ2-3, with a weak D call TRBD2 (6 bases). The germline V gene encodes CDR1 SGHRS and CDR2 YFSETQ. V lost 3 bases, J lost 2 bases, and 10 bases lay in between. This CDR3 has 14 amino acids. The CDR3 nucleotides are TGCGCCAGCAGCTCCGGGACTCCCACAGATACGCAGTATTTT. As protein: CASSSGTPTDTQYF.

This chain joins TRBV5-6 and TRBJ1-1; 9 nucleotides agree with TRBD1. The CDR3 is 13 residues long. Unmatched junction bases numbered 3, after V lost 4 bases and J lost 5 bases. CDR1 and CDR2 from the germline V gene are SGHDT and YYEEEE. CDR3 region: CASSDRGGTEAFF. CDR3 bases: TGTGCCAGCAGCGACAGGGGGGGTACTGAAGCTTTCTTT.

This clone occurred once. V is TRBV18 and J is TRBJ1-2; the D is unclear. Looked up from germline, CDR1 is KGHSH and CDR2 is LQKENI. The CDR3 runs to 14 residues. The ends were cut back, 2 bases at V and 2 bases at J, with 9 bases in the middle. CDR3 DNA: TGTGCCAGCTCACCAACATCCGTGAACTATGGCTACACCTTC. It is translated as CASSPTSVNYGYTF.

The sample holds a few counts of this clone. The chain uses TRBV7-9 and TRBJ2-1, with D possibly being TRBD2 (6 bases). The V gene lost 3 bases and the J gene lost 5 bases, with 14 bases spanning the gap. From germline, CDR1 is SEHNR and CDR2 FQNEAQ (reference sequence). There are 15 residues in the CDR3. The CDR3 region has the DNA TGTGCCAGCAGCTTGCCTTTCACGGGGGACAATGAGCAGTTCTTC. Translating it yields CASSLPFTGDNEQFF. Full variable domain (outside the CDR3, taken from reference TRBV7-9 and TRBJ2-1): DTGVSQNPRHKITKRGQNVTFRCDPISEHNRLYWYRQTLGQGPEFLTYFQNEAQLEKSRLLSDRFSAERPKGSFSTLEIQRTEQGDSAMYLCASSLPFTGDNEQFFGPGTRLTVL.

This clone was picked up a small number of times. V is TRBV4-1 and J is TRBJ1-1; 10 bases line up with TRBD1. The CDR3 covers 17 residues. Per germline, CDR1 MGHRA and CDR2 YSYEKL. V shed 3 bases, J shed 6 bases, and the junction held 13 bases outside the gene matches. The DNA of the CDR3 is TGCGCCAGCAGCCAGTCCTTGCTTCGGGACAGGGGCTCTGAAGCTTTCTTT. It specifies CASSQSLLRDRGSEAFF.

The chain combines TRBV9 with TRBJ2-7, with TRBD2 identical over 7 bases. V gave up 4 bases and J gave up 5 bases; unmatched junction bases: 3. The CDR3 is 12 amino acids. Looked up from germline, CDR1 is SGDLS and CDR2 is YYNGEE. CDR3 nucleotide sequence: TGTGCCAGCAGCCCCGGGGGGAACGAGCAGTACTTC. As protein: CASSPGGNEQYF.

The chain employs TRBV25-1 and TRBJ2-3; the match to TRBD2 covers 13 bases. The junction had 6 bases not matched to a gene; V was cut back by 7 bases and J by 2 bases. The germline CDR1 and CDR2 sequences are MGHDK and SYGVNS. CDR3 size: 16 residues. The CDR3 protein is CASNMGLAGLTDTQYF. CDR3 bases: TGTGCCAGCAATATGGGACTAGCGGGACTCACAGATACGCAGTATTTT.

V usage is TRBV20-1 and J usage is TRBJ2-5; D is perhaps TRBD2 (6 bases). Germline-derived CDR1 and CDR2 are DFQATT and SNEGSKA (reference sequence). The V and J ends lost 4 bases and 5 bases respectively, with 8 bases between them. The CDR3 spans 11 residues. The DNA of the CDR3 is TGCAGTGCTAAGGAGGGGGAGACCCAGTACTTC. Translation: CSAKEGETQYF.

The rearrangement uses TRBV13 and TRBJ2-3, with 7 bases lining up with TRBD2. Per the germline V gene, CDR1 is PRHDT and CDR2 is FYEKMQ (reference sequence). The CDR3 contains 15 residues. Germline trimming cut 1 base from V and 7 bases from J; bases unmatched to any gene: 8. CDR3 residues: CASSLDREGRNTQYF. The CDR3 nucleotides read TGTGCCAGCAGCTTAGATAGGGAGGGGCGAAATACGCAGTATTTT.

The chain has TRBV10-1 and TRBJ1-1; a weak D match, TRBD1 (5 bases). V lost 8 bases, J lost 3 bases, and 10 bases lay in between. This CDR3 has 12 residues. Germline V gene lookup returns CDR1 WNHNN and CDR2 SYGVQD (reference sequence). The CDR3 coding sequence is TGCGCCAGCGGGGACTGGGACACTGAAGCTTTCTTT. It yields the protein CASGDWDTEAFF.